Listed below are T cell receptor beta chains from one sample, sequenced in a study of blood T cells in healthy people across ages. TCRdb re-analysed the 5' RACE reads in MiXCR, keeping a single row per CDR3 protein. Here the sample spans approximately 1,700,000 distinct CDR3 sequences, roughly two fifths being singletons. The sequenced sample was blood. The receptors were gathered from a human donor in good health. Each CDR3 is given without its conserved first and last residue. The D gene is left open where the match is weak.

V gene: TRBV29-1; D gene: TRBD1; J gene: TRBJ1-1; CDR3 protein: STRTGGNTEAF
V gene: TRBV7-2; D gene: -; J gene: -; CDR3 protein: ASTRQARETQY
V gene: TRBV7-6; D gene: -; J gene: TRBJ2-7; CDR3 protein: ASSPPGELQKQY
V gene: TRBV29-1; D gene: TRBD1; J gene: TRBJ2-7; CDR3 protein: SVARDRAAYEQY
V gene: TRBV21-1; D gene: -; J gene: TRBJ2-7; CDR3 protein: ASSKAYQFSYEQY
V gene: TRBV6-2/TRBV6-3; D gene: TRBD2; J gene: TRBJ2-1; CDR3 protein: ASIGGGGYNEQF
V gene: TRBV12-1; D gene: -; J gene: TRBJ2-5; CDR3 protein: ASRSCWDRVGETQY
V gene: TRBV28; D gene: -; J gene: -; CDR3 protein: ATLSGGENEQY
V gene: TRBV20-1; D gene: TRBD2; J gene: TRBJ2-5; CDR3 protein: SAGTSGGGETQY
V gene: TRBV4-3; D gene: -; J gene: TRBJ1-2; CDR3 protein: ASSQVGRPANYGYT
V gene: TRBV6-1; D gene: -; J gene: TRBJ1-2; CDR3 protein: ASSEWQMWGERDSNYGYT
V gene: TRBV5-5; D gene: -; J gene: TRBJ2-7; CDR3 protein: ASSYQGTFSYEQY
V gene: TRBV20-1; D gene: TRBD1; J gene: -; CDR3 protein: SAGRDRGFYEQY
V gene: TRBV11-2; D gene: -; J gene: TRBJ2-3; CDR3 protein: ASSFLRLHTQY
V gene: TRBV12-3/TRBV12-4; D gene: -; J gene: TRBJ1-5; CDR3 protein: ASSLGTLIPPNQPQH
V gene: TRBV6-5; D gene: TRBD1; J gene: TRBJ1-2; CDR3 protein: ASTPLPGQDYGYT
V gene: TRBV5-1; D gene: TRBD1; J gene: TRBJ1-4; CDR3 protein: ASSPDRAGEKLF
V gene: TRBV7-2; D gene: -; J gene: TRBJ2-4; CDR3 protein: ASSQLLGAGNIQY
V gene: TRBV3-1; D gene: -; J gene: TRBJ2-5; CDR3 protein: ASSPFLASWETQY
V gene: TRBV29-1; D gene: TRBD1; J gene: TRBJ1-1; CDR3 protein: GVSPGGPGTEAF
V gene: TRBV28; D gene: -; J gene: TRBJ2-4; CDR3 protein: ASSLASGTPGSKNIQY
V gene: TRBV6-2/TRBV6-3; D gene: TRBD2; J gene: TRBJ2-1; CDR3 protein: ASSYPSLLAGGYEQF
V gene: TRBV11-2; D gene: -; J gene: TRBJ1-1; CDR3 protein: ASRATVELEAF
V gene: TRBV7-6; D gene: -; J gene: TRBJ2-7; CDR3 protein: ASSLASGPGMGYEQY
V gene: TRBV20-1; D gene: -; J gene: TRBJ1-1; CDR3 protein: SARAGNMNTEAF
V gene: TRBV11-3; D gene: TRBD1; J gene: TRBJ2-1; CDR3 protein: ASHGTDYNEQF
V gene: TRBV12-3/TRBV12-4; D gene: -; J gene: -; CDR3 protein: ASSFEGPTYEQY
V gene: TRBV5-1; D gene: TRBD2; J gene: TRBJ2-1; CDR3 protein: ASSLMWGGEDGQF
V gene: TRBV4-3; D gene: TRBD1; J gene: TRBJ1-2; CDR3 protein: ASSRRGQSRGYT
V gene: TRBV20-1; D gene: -; J gene: TRBJ2-7; CDR3 protein: SARDSGGFSYEQY
V gene: TRBV12-3/TRBV12-4; D gene: -; J gene: TRBJ1-2; CDR3 protein: ASSFSANYGYT
V gene: TRBV29-1; D gene: -; J gene: TRBJ1-1; CDR3 protein: SGVENTEAF
V gene: TRBV5-1; D gene: -; J gene: TRBJ1-2; CDR3 protein: ASSLGHRYNYGYT
V gene: TRBV12-3/TRBV12-4; D gene: -; J gene: TRBJ2-1; CDR3 protein: ASRTGGLGSGNLNEQF
V gene: TRBV25-1; D gene: -; J gene: TRBJ2-5; CDR3 protein: ASSEYGQETQY
V gene: TRBV7-8; D gene: -; J gene: TRBJ2-3; CDR3 protein: ASSLGLPTDTQY
V gene: TRBV28; D gene: -; J gene: TRBJ1-1; CDR3 protein: ASSPLAEIAPEAF
V gene: TRBV30; D gene: -; J gene: TRBJ1-2; CDR3 protein: AWNPGASYGYT
V gene: TRBV7-8; D gene: -; J gene: TRBJ1-5; CDR3 protein: ASSYHGQPQH
V gene: TRBV7-9; D gene: -; J gene: TRBJ1-2; CDR3 protein: ANSLVSGYYGYT
V gene: TRBV10-3; D gene: TRBD2; J gene: TRBJ2-1; CDR3 protein: AISEWTSGGNEQF
V gene: TRBV5-5; D gene: -; J gene: TRBJ2-3; CDR3 protein: ASSFLGDTDTQY
V gene: TRBV5-5; D gene: -; J gene: TRBJ2-6; CDR3 protein: ASSLMRGVLPSGANVLT
V gene: TRBV5-1; D gene: -; J gene: TRBJ1-1; CDR3 protein: ASSPSGGANTEAF
V gene: TRBV27; D gene: -; J gene: TRBJ2-5; CDR3 protein: ASSLSWLAGETQY
V gene: TRBV25-1; D gene: -; J gene: TRBJ2-3; CDR3 protein: AFRDSATDTQY
V gene: TRBV29-1; D gene: TRBD1; J gene: TRBJ1-2; CDR3 protein: SVGDRDPGYT
V gene: TRBV20-1; D gene: -; J gene: TRBJ1-5; CDR3 protein: SAHNPRGSGQPQH